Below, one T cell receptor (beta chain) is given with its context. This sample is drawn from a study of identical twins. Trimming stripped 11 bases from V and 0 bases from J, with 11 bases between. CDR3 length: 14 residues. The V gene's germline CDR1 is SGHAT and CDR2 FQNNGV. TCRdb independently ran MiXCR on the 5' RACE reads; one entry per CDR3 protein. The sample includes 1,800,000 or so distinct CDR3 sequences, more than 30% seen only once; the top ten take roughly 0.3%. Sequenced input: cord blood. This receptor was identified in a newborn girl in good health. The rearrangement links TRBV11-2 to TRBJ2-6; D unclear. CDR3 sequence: CAGSLTSGANVLTF. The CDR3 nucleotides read TGTGCCGGCTCCCTTACCTCTGGGGCCAACGTCCTGACTTTC.